This TCR beta chain was documented in a study of shared clonotypes between healthy human individuals. Overall study: The plates for each donor numbered three CD4 naive, three CD4 memory, two CD8 naive and one CD8 memory.

The study separated CD4+ cells into CD45RA+ naive and CD45RA-negative memory subsets. About this clone itself: As yet, its antigen is unknown.

Every subset's genomic DNA went evenly onto several immunoSEQ plates. Some clones are missing from TCRdb's copy, which holds only in-frame ones; the method was immunoSEQ multiplex PCR. The data contain about 2.3 million clones, around 93% of them seen just once; the ten biggest clones take up 0.3% to 0.4%. The study's findings and limits: Researchers found naive subsets generally carried larger estimated richness than memory subsets.

The source of this sequence is a young man in good health. Some clones in this sample may be carry-over from other donors' samples. Sequenced: naive CD4+ T cells from PBMCs. Subset indicated: CD45RA+ positively selected.

CDR3 sequence: CASSDDRGRQPQHF. The CDR3 region has the DNA TGTGCCAGCAGTGATGACAGGGGAAGACAGCCCCAGCATTTT. V usage is TRBV6-6 and J usage is TRBJ1-5, with 8 positions matching TRBD1. CDR1 is MNHNY, CDR2 SVGAGI, per germline (reference sequence). The CDR3 consists of 14 residues. With 5 bases clipped from V and 7 bases from J, the junction kept 7 bases outside the gene matches.